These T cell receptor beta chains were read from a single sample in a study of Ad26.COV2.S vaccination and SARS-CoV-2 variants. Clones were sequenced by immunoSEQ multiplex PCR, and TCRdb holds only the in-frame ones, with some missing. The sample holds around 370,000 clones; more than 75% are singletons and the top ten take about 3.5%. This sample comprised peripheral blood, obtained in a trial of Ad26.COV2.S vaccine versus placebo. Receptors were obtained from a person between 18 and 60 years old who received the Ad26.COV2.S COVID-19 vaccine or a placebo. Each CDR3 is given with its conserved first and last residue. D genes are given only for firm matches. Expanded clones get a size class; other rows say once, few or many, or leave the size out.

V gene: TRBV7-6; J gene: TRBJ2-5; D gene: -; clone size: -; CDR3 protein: CASSLVGGSGETQYF; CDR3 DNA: TGTGCCAGCAGCTTGGTTGGGGGATCTGGGGAGACCCAGTACTTC
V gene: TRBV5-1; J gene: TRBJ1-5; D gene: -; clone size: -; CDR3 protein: CASSPGYFGGIQPQHF; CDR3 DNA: TGCGCCAGCAGCCCGGGTTATTTTGGGGGCATTCAGCCCCAGCATTTT
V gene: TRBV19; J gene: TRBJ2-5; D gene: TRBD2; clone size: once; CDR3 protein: CASSSGRPLETQYF; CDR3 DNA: TGTGCCAGTAGTAGCGGGAGGCCCCTGGAGACCCAGTACTTC
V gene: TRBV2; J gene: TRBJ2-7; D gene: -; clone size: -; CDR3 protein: CASSEAGPYEQYF; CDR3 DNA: TGTGCCAGCAGTGAAGCGGGCCCCTACGAGCAGTACTTC
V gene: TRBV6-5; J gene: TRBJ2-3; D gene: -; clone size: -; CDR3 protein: CASSYLGQPDTQYF; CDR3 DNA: TGTGCCAGCAGTTACCTTGGACAACCAGATACGCAGTATTTT
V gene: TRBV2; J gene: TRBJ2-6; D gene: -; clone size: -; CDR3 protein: CASRAINSGANVLTF; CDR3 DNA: TGTGCCAGCAGGGCCATTAACTCTGGGGCCAACGTCCTGACTTTC
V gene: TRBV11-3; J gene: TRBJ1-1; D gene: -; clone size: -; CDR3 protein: CASSGQKNTEAFF; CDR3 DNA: TGTGCCAGCAGCGGACAGAAGAACACTGAAGCTTTCTTT
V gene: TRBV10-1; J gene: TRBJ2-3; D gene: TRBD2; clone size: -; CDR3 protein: CASSESSGGPTDTQYF; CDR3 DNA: TGCGCCAGCAGTGAGTCTAGCGGGGGGCCAACAGATACGCAGTATTTT
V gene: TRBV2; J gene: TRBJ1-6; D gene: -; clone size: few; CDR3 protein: CASSDFGQSSYNSPLHF; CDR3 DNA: TGTGCCAGCAGTGATTTCGGGCAGAGCTCCTATAATTCACCCCTCCACTTT
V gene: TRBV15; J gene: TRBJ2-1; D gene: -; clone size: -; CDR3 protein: CATIPTGLSSYNEQFF; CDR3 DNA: TGTGCCACCATTCCGACAGGCTTGAGCTCCTACAATGAGCAGTTCTTC
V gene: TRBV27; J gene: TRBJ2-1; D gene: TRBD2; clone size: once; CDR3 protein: CASSPTSGPYNEQFF; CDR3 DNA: TGTGCCAGCAGTCCGACTAGCGGGCCCTACAATGAGCAGTTCTTC